Here is one T cell receptor (beta chain) with its context. Its antigen is unidentified. The CDR3 extends over 13 amino acids. Germline loops: CDR1 SGHNT, CDR2 YYREEE (reference sequence). Trimming left V 0 bases short and J 6 bases short, with 10 bases between. These data come from a study of graft-versus-host responses after intestinal transplantation. Looking at the study overall: Multivisceral, liver-intestinal, or isolated intestinal grafts went to recipients.

Data came from immunoSEQ multiplex PCR; TCRdb stores just in-frame clones and leaves some out. The sample has more than 85,000 clones, just over 90% seen once. Sequencing was performed on unstimulated CD8+ T cells sorted from spleen or lymph node cells, taken before intestinal transplant. The receptor was derived from a human donor who received an intestinal transplant. The chain has TRBV5-4 and TRBJ2-7; D not resolved. CDR3 protein: CASSLDSIREQYF. DNA for the CDR3: TGTGCCAGCAGCTTGGACAGTATCCGCGAGCAGTACTTC. Combining the CDR3 with reference TRBV5-4 and TRBJ2-7 gives the whole variable domain ETGVTQSPTHLIKTRGQQVTLRCSSQSGHNTVSWYQQALGQGPQFIFQYYREEENGRGNFPPRFSGLQFPNYSSELNVNALELDDSALYLCASSLDSIREQYFGPGTRLTVT.